A single sample is the source of the 21 T cell receptor beta chains below, sequenced in a study of human T cells and chemical hapten exposure. In TCRdb, the RACE reads were re-called with MiXCR into one record per CDR3 protein. The top ten clones hold roughly 1.4% of a sample with around 70,000 distinct CDR3 sequences, over 8.5% of them seen once. Noted time point: patch test 3, about 24 weeks after DPC sensitization. Treatment given: therapeutic diphenylcyclopropenone sensitization with weekly scalp DPC. Material: whole blood, obtained in connection with sensitization to the hapten diphenylcyclopropenone (DPC). The receptors stem from a woman in her forties or fifties with alopecia areata. Some clones in this sample may be carry-over from other donors' samples.

There are many counts of this clonotype. The gene calls are TRBV5-1 and TRBJ2-5; tentatively, D is TRBD1 or TRBD2 (5 bases each). The CDR3 length is 16 residues. Trimming removed 2 bases from V and 0 bases from J, with 14 bases in between. Germline CDR1 and CDR2: SGHRS and YFSETQ. Here the CDR3 reads CASSLRGSSYQETQYF. The DNA for the CDR3 is TGCGCCAGCAGCTTACGGGGCTCCTCGTACCAAGAGACCCAGTACTTC. The whole variable domain, filled in from reference TRBV5-1 and TRBJ2-5, reads KAGVTQTPRYLIKTRGQQVTLSCSPISGHRSVSWYQQTPGQGLQFLFEYFSETQRNKGNFPGRFSGRQFSNSRSEMNVSTLELGDSALYLCASSLRGSSYQETQYFGPGTRLLVL.

This clonotype appeared many times. The chain couples TRBV19 to TRBJ1-5; D remains ambiguous. Germline V lookup: CDR1 LNHDA, CDR2 SQIVND (reference sequence). Between the trimmed V and J ends, which lost 5 bases and 4 bases, there was a span of 12 bases. The CDR3 runs to 14 residues. The CDR3 DNA reads TGTGCCAGTAGTTTGGTCGTCGGGAATCAGCCCCAGCATTTT. Residues: CASSLVVGNQPQHF.

Worth noting for this clonotype: A much more abundant neighbour one base away suggests this may be a read error. The gene calls are TRBV7-6 and TRBJ1-1, with D tentatively TRBD1 (6 bases). This CDR3 contains 16 residues. Germline V gene sequence: CDR1 SGHVS, CDR2 FNYEAQ. Trimming removed 0 bases from V and 1 base from J, with 12 bases in between. The CDR3 here is CASSLARGEWNTEAFF. The CDR3 DNA sequence: TGTGCCAGCAGCTTAGCCAGGGGAGAATGGAACACTGAAGCTTTCTTT.

This clonotype appeared a few times. The chain is built from TRBV28 and TRBJ2-2; D is undetermined. CDR3 length: 12 amino acids. CDR1 and CDR2 (germline): MDHEN, SYDVKM. V shed 3 bases and J shed 7 bases, with 6 bases lying between them. CDR3 sequence: CASSLMGGELFF. The CDR3 nucleotides read TGTGCCAGCAGTTTGATGGGCGGGGAGCTGTTTTTT.

This clonotype came up a few times. The chain carries TRBV27 and TRBJ2-1, with 14 bases aligning to TRBD2. CDR1 is MNHEY, CDR2 SMNVEV, per germline (reference sequence). The length of the CDR3 is 15 residues. V trimming: 5 bases; J trimming: 6 bases; junction bases outside the gene matches: 3. In DNA, the CDR3 is TGTGCCAGCAGTCAGACTAGCGGGGGGGTCAATGAGCAGTTCTTC. Translating it yields CASSQTSGGVNEQFF.

This clonotype was counted only a few times. The chain links TRBV20-1 to TRBJ1-4; no definite D call. This CDR3 has 13 residues. V was clipped by 6 bases and J by 5 bases, with 13 bases between them. The germline V gene encodes CDR1 DFQATT and CDR2 SNEGSKA (reference sequence). The CDR3 sequence: CSAKGDGNEKLFF. CDR3 nucleotide sequence: TGCAGTGCAAAGGGTGACGGAAATGAAAAACTGTTTTTT.

This clonotype appeared many times. The gene calls are TRBV12-3 or TRBV12-4 and TRBJ1-2, with 7 bases lining up with TRBD1. The junction had 6 bases not matched to a gene; V was cut back by 7 bases and J by 4 bases. This CDR3 region has 13 residues. The chain's CDR3 is CASIGDSSYGYTF. The CDR3 DNA reads TGTGCCAGCATTGGGGACAGTAGCTATGGCTACACCTTC.

This clonotype was seen ten or more times. CDR3 DNA: TGTGCCAGCAGCGCCTCCCGACAGGGGATGGGGCAGTACTTC. Translated, it gives CASSASRQGMGQYF. The rearrangement joins TRBV7-2 to TRBJ2-7; 8 positions agree with TRBD1. V trimming: 5 bases; J trimming: 9 bases; junction bases outside the gene matches: 12. The CDR3 runs 14 residues. Germline V CDR1 and CDR2: SGHTA, FQGNSA.

The V and J genes are TRBV28 and TRBJ1-2; TRBD1 matches 9 bases. CDR3 length: 11 amino acids. The ends lost 10 bases at V and 4 bases at J; junction bases unmatched: 1. Germline loops: CDR1 MDHEN, CDR2 SYDVKM. CDR3 loop: CATGQGYGYTF. The CDR3 bases are TGTGCCACGGGACAGGGCTATGGCTACACCTTC.

This clonotype has a handful of counts. The genes are TRBV28 and TRBJ1-1; a possible D gene is TRBD1 (5 bases). Germline CDR1 reads MDHEN; CDR2 reads SYDVKM. This CDR3 spans 16 amino acids. Trimming left V 4 bases short and J 1 base short, with 16 bases between. CDR3 sequence: CASSSPSSGTNTEAFF. The CDR3, as DNA: TGTGCCAGCAGTTCCCCCTCGTCAGGGACGAACACTGAAGCTTTCTTT.

Ten or more counts support this clonotype. The chain joins TRBV28 to TRBJ1-4, with no clear D. V dropped 2 bases and J dropped 5 bases, with 12 bases sitting between them. The CDR3 extends over 15 amino acids. Germline V gene sequence: CDR1 MDHEN, CDR2 SYDVKM. In nucleotides, the CDR3 is TGTGCCAGCAGTTTAAGGCCCCCTTCGAATGAAAAACTGTTTTTT. Translating gives CASSLRPPSNEKLFF.

This clonotype came up a few times. This sequence joins TRBV20-1 and TRBJ2-6; 7 bases align to TRBD1. The V segment lost 5 bases and the J segment 2 bases; nucleotides outside the gene matches: 12. Germline V lookup: CDR1 DFQATT, CDR2 SNEGSKA (reference sequence). This CDR3 spans 17 amino acids. Here the CDR3 DNA reads TGCAGTGCTGACCCAGGACAGGCCGTCCCTGGGGCCAACGTCCTGACTTTC. The encoded protein is CSADPGQAVPGANVLTF.

V is TRBV3-1 and J is TRBJ2-1, with 11 bases identical to TRBD2. This CDR3 is built from 19 residues. Unmatched junction bases numbered 13, after V lost 0 bases and J lost 6 bases. Germline-derived CDR1 and CDR2 are LGHDT and YNNKEL (reference sequence). CDR3 protein: CASSQDAFSLAGGPNEQFF. CDR3 bases: TGTGCCAGCAGCCAAGACGCCTTTTCGCTAGCGGGAGGACCCAATGAGCAGTTCTTC.

The sample holds a few counts of this clonotype. The rearrangement uses TRBV11-3 and TRBJ2-7; 10 bases are a match to TRBD1. This CDR3 region has 17 residues. J lost 13 bases, V lost 5 bases, and 23 bases had no gene match. CDR1 is SGHNT and CDR2 is YENEEA in the germline V gene. The CDR3 protein is CASSRQNQGTGDLSLYF. The CDR3 bases are TGTGCCAGCAGCCGACAGAATCAGGGGACAGGGGATCTCTCGTTATACTTC.

The chain combines TRBV7-9 with TRBJ1-1, with D hard to call. Germline lookup yields CDR1 SEHNR and CDR2 FQNEAQ (reference sequence). Deletions cut 2 bases from V and 11 bases from J, with 12 bases between. The CDR3 contains 12 residues. CDR3 nucleotide sequence: TGTGCCAGCAGCTTAACCGGGGATAAGGCTTTCTTT. The encoded protein is CASSLTGDKAFF.

The J gene is TRBJ1-1, the V gene TRBV6-2 or TRBV6-3, with D unclear. The germline V gene encodes CDR1 MNHEY and CDR2 SVGEGT. This CDR3 has 16 amino acids. Trimming removed 2 bases at V and 2 bases at J, with 15 bases between. The CDR3 reads CASSYKVYQSNTEAFF. CDR3 coding DNA: TGTGCCAGCAGTTACAAGGTATACCAGTCCAACACTGAAGCTTTCTTT.

This rearrangement joins TRBV7-3 to TRBJ2-5; no definite D call. The CDR3 has 13 residues. The germline V and J ends were trimmed by 1 base and 2 bases, with 5 bases remaining between them. Germline loops: CDR1 SGHTA, CDR2 FQGTGA. This CDR3 reads CASSLNSQETQYF. The CDR3 region has the DNA TGTGCCAGCAGCTTAAATAGTCAAGAGACCCAGTACTTC.

The chain recombines TRBV5-1 with TRBJ2-7; 7 bases align to TRBD1. This CDR3 is 12 amino acids long. J was trimmed by 3 bases and V by 7 bases; bases with no gene match: 4. Germline V gene lookup returns CDR1 SGHRS and CDR2 YFSETQ. CDR3 DNA: TGCGCCAGCCGGACAGGCAACTACGAGCAGTACTTC. The encoded protein is CASRTGNYEQYF.

This clonotype was observed a few times. This chain uses TRBV3-1 with TRBJ1-1; no definite D call. The CDR3 is made up of 14 amino acids. Germline assignment: CDR1 LGHDT and CDR2 YNNKEL (reference sequence). Trimming stripped 0 bases from V and 5 bases from J, with 10 bases between. The CDR3 sequence: CASSQDRSLTEAFF. DNA of the CDR3: TGTGCCAGCAGCCAAGACAGGTCCCTAACTGAAGCTTTCTTT.

The V gene is TRBV5-1, the J gene TRBJ2-7; 8 positions agree with TRBD2. V trimming: 4 bases; J trimming: 0 bases; junction bases outside the gene matches: 6. Germline V gene data show CDR1 as SGHRS and CDR2 as YFSETQ. This CDR3 has 15 residues. The CDR3 DNA follows: TGCGCCAGCAGCATTACTAGCGGAAACTCCTACGAGCAGTACTTC. It specifies CASSITSGNSYEQYF.

This clonotype came up many times. The chain joins TRBV6-9 to TRBJ2-4; D is undetermined. The CDR3 contains 11 residues. CDR1 is MNHGY, CDR2 SVAAGI, per germline. Trimming pared 7 bases from V and 10 bases from J, leaving 11 bases between. CDR3 residues: CASNNLGIQYF. CDR3 sequence (DNA): TGTGCCAGCAACAACCTGGGGATTCAGTACTTC.